This T cell receptor (beta chain) is drawn from a study of a mutant IDH1 vaccine in newly diagnosed glioma. Worth noting for this clone: The target antigen is unknown.

Specified time point: week 5, during vaccination. The investigators gave 300 ug of mutant IDH1 20-mer peptide in each vaccine dose, together with topical imiquimod. The astrocytomas were IDH1-mutant, ATRX-negative, and WHO grade 3 or 4. Only in-frame clones appear in the TCRdb table, and some are missing; sequencing was by immunoSEQ multiplex PCR. Among over 30,000 clones listed, approximately 83% were seen once. V gave up 0 bases and J gave up 7 bases, with 24 bases separating them. This CDR3 is built from 19 residues. V and J are TRBV6-7 and TRBJ1-4; D may be TRBD1 (6 bases). TRBV6-7 qualifies as an ORF whose function is uncertain. The receptor comes from a young man with glioma. This specimen consisted of PBMCs, obtained from a glioma patient whose treatment included an IDH1 peptide vaccine. The CDR3 sequence is CASSYSPGQRCKFGEKLFF. Written as DNA, the CDR3 is TGTGCCAGCAGTTACTCCCCTGGACAGCGCTGTAAGTTTGGTGAAAAACTGTTTTTT.